This TCR beta chain was sequenced in a study of control samples from healthy donors and cancer patients. The CDR3 extends over 14 amino acids. The V and J ends lost 1 base and 11 bases, in that order; junction bases with no gene match: 7. Germline V gene sequence: CDR1 SGHNT, CDR2 YENEEA. Clones were read by immunoSEQ multiplex PCR, and TCRdb kept only the in-frame ones, dropping some. The table lists around 57,000 clones, less than 95% of them singletons. The chain has TRBV11-3 and TRBJ2-1, with 8 bases fitting TRBD2. This sequence originates from a man aged 25 to 45 with colorectal cancer. Specimen: PBMCs. CDR3 sequence (DNA): TGTGCCAGCAGCTTAGGGTCACGGGGGGGGCAGCAGTTCTTC. Residues: CASSLGSRGGQQFF.